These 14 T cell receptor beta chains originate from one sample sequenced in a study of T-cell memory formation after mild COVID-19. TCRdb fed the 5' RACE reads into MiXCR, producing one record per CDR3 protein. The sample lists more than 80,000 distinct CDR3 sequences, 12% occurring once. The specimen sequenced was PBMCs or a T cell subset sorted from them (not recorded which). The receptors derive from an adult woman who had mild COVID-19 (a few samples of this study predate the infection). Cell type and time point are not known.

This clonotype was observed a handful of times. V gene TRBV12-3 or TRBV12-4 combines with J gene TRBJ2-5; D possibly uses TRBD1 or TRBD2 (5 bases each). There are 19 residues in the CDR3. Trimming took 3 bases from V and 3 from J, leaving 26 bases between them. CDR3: CASSFATFRIGDREETQYF. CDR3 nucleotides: TGTGCCAGCAGTTTTGCAACCTTTCGGATCGGGGACCGGGAAGAGACCCAGTACTTC.

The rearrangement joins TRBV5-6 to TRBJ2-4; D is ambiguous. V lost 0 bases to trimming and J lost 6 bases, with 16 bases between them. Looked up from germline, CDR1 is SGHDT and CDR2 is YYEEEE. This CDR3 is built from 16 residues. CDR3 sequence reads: CASSLGVGDTLNIQYF. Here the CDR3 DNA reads TGTGCCAGCAGCTTGGGCGTCGGTGACACGCTAAACATTCAGTACTTC.

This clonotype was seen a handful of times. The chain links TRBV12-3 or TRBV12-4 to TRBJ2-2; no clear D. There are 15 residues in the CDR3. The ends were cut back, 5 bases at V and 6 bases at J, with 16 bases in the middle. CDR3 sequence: CASSGPGLASGELFF. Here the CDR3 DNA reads TGTGCCAGCAGTGGTCCGGGCCTCGCCTCCGGGGAGCTGTTTTTT.

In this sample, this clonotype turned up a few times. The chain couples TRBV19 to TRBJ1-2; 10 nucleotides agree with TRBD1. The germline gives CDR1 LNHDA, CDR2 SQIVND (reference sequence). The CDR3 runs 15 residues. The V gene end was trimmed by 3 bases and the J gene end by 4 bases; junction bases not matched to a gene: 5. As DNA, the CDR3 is TGTGCCAGTAGTATTCCGGGACAGGGGCGCTATGGCTACACCTTC. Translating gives CASSIPGQGRYGYTF.

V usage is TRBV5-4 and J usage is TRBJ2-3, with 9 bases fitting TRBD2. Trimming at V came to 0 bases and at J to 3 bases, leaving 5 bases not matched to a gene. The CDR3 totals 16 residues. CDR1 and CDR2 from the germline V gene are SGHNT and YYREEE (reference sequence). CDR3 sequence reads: CASSLVVAGVTDTQYF. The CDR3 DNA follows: TGTGCCAGCAGCTTGGTGGTAGCGGGGGTGACAGATACGCAGTATTTT.

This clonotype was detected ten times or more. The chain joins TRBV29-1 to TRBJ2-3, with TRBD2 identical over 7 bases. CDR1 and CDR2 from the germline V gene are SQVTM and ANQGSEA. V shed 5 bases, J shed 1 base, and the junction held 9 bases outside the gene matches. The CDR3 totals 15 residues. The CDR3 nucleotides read TGCAGCGTTCCTCACAGCGGGAAAGGCACAGATACGCAGTATTTT. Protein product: CSVPHSGKGTDTQYF.

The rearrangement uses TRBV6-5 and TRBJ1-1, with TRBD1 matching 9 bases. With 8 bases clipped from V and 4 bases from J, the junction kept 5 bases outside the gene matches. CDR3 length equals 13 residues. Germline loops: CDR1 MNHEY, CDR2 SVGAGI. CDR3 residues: CASSLQGATEAFF. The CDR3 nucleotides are TGTGCCAGCTCCCTACAGGGGGCCACTGAAGCTTTCTTT.

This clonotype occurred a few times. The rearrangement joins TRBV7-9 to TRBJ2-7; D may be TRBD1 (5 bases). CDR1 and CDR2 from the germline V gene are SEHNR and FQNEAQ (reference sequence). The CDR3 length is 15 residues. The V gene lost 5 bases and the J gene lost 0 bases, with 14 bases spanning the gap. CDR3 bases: TGTGCCAGCAGCCGTATGACAGAGAGCTCCTACGAGCAGTACTTC. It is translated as CASSRMTESSYEQYF.

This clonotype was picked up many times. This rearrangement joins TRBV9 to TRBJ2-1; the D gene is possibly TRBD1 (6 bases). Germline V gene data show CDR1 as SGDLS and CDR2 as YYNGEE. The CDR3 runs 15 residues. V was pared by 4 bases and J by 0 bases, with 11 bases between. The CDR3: CASSTGFGSYNEQFF. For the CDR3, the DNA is TGTGCCAGCAGCACAGGGTTTGGCTCCTACAATGAGCAGTTCTTC. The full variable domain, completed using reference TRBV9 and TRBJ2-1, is DSGVTQTPKHLITATGQRVTLRCSPRSGDLSVYWYQQSLDQGLQFLIQYYNGEERAKGNILERFSAQQFPDLHSELNLSSLELGDSALYFCASSTGFGSYNEQFFGPGTRLTVL.

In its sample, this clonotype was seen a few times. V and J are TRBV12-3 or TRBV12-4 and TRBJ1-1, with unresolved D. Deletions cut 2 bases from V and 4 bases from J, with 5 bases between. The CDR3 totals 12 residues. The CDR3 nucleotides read TGTGCCAGCAGTTTACAGGCCACTGAAGCTTTCTTT. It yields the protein CASSLQATEAFF.

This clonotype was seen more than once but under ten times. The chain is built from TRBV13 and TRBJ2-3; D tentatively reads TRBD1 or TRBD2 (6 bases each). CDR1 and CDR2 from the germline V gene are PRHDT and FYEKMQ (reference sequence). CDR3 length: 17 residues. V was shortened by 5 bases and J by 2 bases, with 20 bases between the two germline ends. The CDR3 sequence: CASSPGGDRGNTDTQYF. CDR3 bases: TGTGCCAGCAGCCCCGGGGGCGACAGAGGAAACACAGATACGCAGTATTTT.

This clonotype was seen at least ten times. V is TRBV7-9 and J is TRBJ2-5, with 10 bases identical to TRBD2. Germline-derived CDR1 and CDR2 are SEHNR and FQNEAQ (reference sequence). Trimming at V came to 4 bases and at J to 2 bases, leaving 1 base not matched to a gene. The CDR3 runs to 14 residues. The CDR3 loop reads CASSSAGGQETQYF. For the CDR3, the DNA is TGTGCCAGCAGCTCAGCGGGAGGGCAAGAGACCCAGTACTTC.

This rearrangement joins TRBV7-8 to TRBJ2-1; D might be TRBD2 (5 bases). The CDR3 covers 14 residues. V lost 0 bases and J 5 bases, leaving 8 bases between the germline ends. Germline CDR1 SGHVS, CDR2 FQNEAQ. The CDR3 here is CASSLAGSDNEQFF. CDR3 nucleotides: TGTGCCAGCAGCTTAGCTGGTAGCGACAATGAGCAGTTCTTC.

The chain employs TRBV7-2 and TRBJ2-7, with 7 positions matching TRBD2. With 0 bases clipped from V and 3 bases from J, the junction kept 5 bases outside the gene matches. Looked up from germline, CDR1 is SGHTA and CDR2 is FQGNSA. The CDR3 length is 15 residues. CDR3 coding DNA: TGTGCCAGCAGCTTAGCGGGAGGGCCAGGCTACGAGCAGTACTTC. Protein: CASSLAGGPGYEQYF. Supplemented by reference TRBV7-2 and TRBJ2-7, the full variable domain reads GAGVSQSPSNKVTEKGKDVELRCDPISGHTALYWYRQSLGQGLEFLIYFQGNSAPDKSGLPSDRFSAERTGGSVSTLTIQRTQQEDSAVYLCASSLAGGPGYEQYFGPGTRLTVT.